Listed here are 31 T cell receptor beta chains from one sample, sequenced in a study of beta chain features in type 1 diabetes. The isolated RNA, all of it, was reverse transcribed, so expressed TCRB transcripts were what got sequenced. Sequencing was performed with immunoSEQ multiplex PCR; in TCRdb, only in-frame clones are kept and a portion is missing. The sample yields 600,000 or so clones, roughly 13% seen once. The antigens of these receptors remain unknown. The study's findings and limits: In all four CD4+ subsets, TCRB CDR3 length was significantly, moderately reduced in type 1 diabetes.

Sequenced material: naive CD4+ T cells from blood. The receptors come from a man younger than 30 with type 1 diabetes.

This clone was seen a handful of times. The rearrangement links TRBV6-1 to TRBJ1-5; 10 bases line up with TRBD1. Germline CDR1 and CDR2: MNHNS and SASEGT. The CDR3 loop spans 14 amino acids. V was clipped by 7 bases and J by 4 bases; unmatched bases: 4. The CDR3 protein is CASTGTGVNQPQHF. The DNA for the CDR3 is TGTGCCAGCACTGGGACAGGGGTTAATCAGCCCCAGCATTTT.

V is TRBV19 and J is TRBJ1-1, with D perhaps TRBD1 (5 bases). Trimming stripped 5 bases from V and 6 bases from J, with 7 bases between. This CDR3 spans 11 amino acids. The V gene's germline CDR1 is LNHDA and CDR2 SQIVND (reference sequence). In DNA, the CDR3 is TGTGCCAGTAGTGGCAGGGCTGAAGCTTTCTTT. Encoded protein: CASSGRAEAFF.

This rearrangement joins TRBV18 to TRBJ1-5; possible D gene TRBD1, 6 bases. The CDR3 runs 15 residues. Trimming cost V 0 bases and J 11 bases, with 17 bases left between them. CDR1 KGHSH and CDR2 LQKENI come from the germline V gene. CDR3 nucleotide sequence: TGTGCCAGCTCACCACCAGGGCAGGGGCCTGAGGCCCAGCATTTT. This encodes CASSPPGQGPEAQHF.

This clone turned up a few times. J is TRBJ2-3 and V is TRBV30; D remains unclear. CDR1 GTSNPN and CDR2 SVGIG come from the germline V gene (reference sequence). CDR3 length equals 13 residues. Trimming shortened V by 1 base and J by 5 bases, and 10 bases separated the two germline ends. The CDR3 sequence is CAWSEAGRDTQYF. CDR3 coding DNA: TGTGCCTGGAGTGAGGCTGGAAGAGATACGCAGTATTTT.

This clone was seen only a few times. The rearrangement links TRBV5-1 to TRBJ2-5; possible D gene TRBD2, 5 bases. Trimming shortened V by 6 bases and J by 0 bases, and 12 bases separated the two germline ends. Per the germline V gene, CDR1 is SGHRS and CDR2 is YFSETQ. This CDR3 is 14 amino acids long. For the CDR3, the DNA is TGCGCCAGCACATTAGCGCAGTACCAAGAGACCCAGTACTTC. Its translation is CASTLAQYQETQYF. Combining the CDR3 with reference TRBV5-1 and TRBJ2-5 gives the whole variable domain KAGVTQTPRYLIKTRGQQVTLSCSPISGHRSVSWYQQTPGQGLQFLFEYFSETQRNKGNFPGRFSGRQFSNSRSEMNVSTLELGDSALYLCASTLAQYQETQYFGPGTRLLVL.

J is TRBJ1-2 and V is TRBV5-6; a possible D gene is TRBD1 (5 bases). CDR3 size: 13 residues. Germline CDR1 is SGHDT and CDR2 is YYEEEE. Trimming shortened V by 1 base and J by 3 bases, and 7 bases separated the two germline ends. DNA of the CDR3: TGTGCCAGCAGCTTGACAGGAGACTATGGCTACACCTTC. It yields the protein CASSLTGDYGYTF.

V gene TRBV6-5 combines with J gene TRBJ2-4, with D perhaps TRBD2 (5 bases). The length of the CDR3 is 16 residues. The germline gives CDR1 MNHEY, CDR2 SVGAGI. The V end lost 0 bases, the J end lost 0 bases, and 9 bases lay between the germline ends. CDR3 DNA sequence: TGTGCCAGCAGTTACTCCCTAGCAATAGCCAAAAACATTCAGTACTTC. This translates into CASSYSLAIAKNIQYF.

This clone was recorded a few times. This rearrangement joins TRBV27 to TRBJ2-3; D is ambiguous. Germline values: CDR1 MNHEY, CDR2 SMNVEV (reference sequence). The CDR3 runs to 14 residues. The V end lost 0 bases, the J end lost 0 bases, and 4 bases lay between the germline ends. CDR3 amino acids: CASSLSSSTDTQYF. For the CDR3, the DNA is TGTGCCAGCAGTTTATCCAGTAGCACAGATACGCAGTATTTT.

This clone has only a few counts. The rearrangement uses TRBV5-1 and TRBJ2-2; 7 nucleotides agree with TRBD1. The CDR3 is 17 residues long. Unmatched junction bases numbered 12, after V lost 3 bases and J lost 4 bases. The germline V gene has CDR1 SGHRS and CDR2 YFSETQ. The CDR3 DNA follows: TGCGCCAGCAGCTCCCGAAGACGACAGGGTCGCACCGGGGAGCTGTTTTTT. Protein product: CASSSRRRQGRTGELFF.

The V gene is TRBV10-1, the J gene TRBJ2-5, with 7 bases that match TRBD1. Trimming cost V 3 bases and J 5 bases; bases outside gene matches: 3. The CDR3 is 13 amino acids. Germline V CDR1 and CDR2: WNHNN, SYGVQD (reference sequence). The CDR3 is CASSDTGEETQYF. CDR3 sequence (DNA): TGCGCCAGCAGTGATACAGGGGAGGAGACCCAGTACTTC.

This clone was detected a few times. The rearrangement links TRBV25-1 to TRBJ1-2; D may be TRBD1 (5 bases). Germline CDR1 and CDR2: MGHDK and SYGVNS. The CDR3 length is 11 residues. Trimming removed 7 bases at V and 6 bases at J, with 9 bases between. The CDR3 loop is CASKGHHGYTF. The CDR3 coding sequence is TGTGCCAGCAAAGGACACCATGGCTACACCTTC.

CDR3: CASSPGAGTYEQYF. CDR3 coding DNA: TGTGCCAGCAGCCCGGGGGCGGGGACCTACGAGCAGTACTTC. V and J are TRBV7-3 and TRBJ2-7; D is possibly TRBD1 or TRBD2 (6 bases each). V lost 5 bases and J lost 2, with 13 bases in between. This CDR3 contains 14 residues. Germline CDR1 SGHTA, CDR2 FQGTGA. Variable domain in full (rest from reference TRBV7-3 and TRBJ2-7): GAGVSQTPSNKVTEKGKYVELRCDPISGHTALYWYRQSLGQGPEFLIYFQGTGAADDSGLPNDRFFAVRPEGSVSTLKIQRTERGDSAVYLCASSPGAGTYEQYFGPGTRLTVT.

This chain joins TRBV18 and TRBJ2-5, with a tentative D call TRBD2 (6 bases). Trimming pared 2 bases from V and 5 bases from J, leaving 9 bases between. The CDR3 is 13 residues long. The germline V gene has CDR1 KGHSH and CDR2 LQKENI. The CDR3 sequence: CASSPGGSETQYF. The DNA for the CDR3 is TGTGCCAGCTCACCAGGGGGGTCCGAGACCCAGTACTTC.

This clone was counted between two and nine times. Written as DNA, the CDR3 is TGTGCCAGCTCACCAGGACAGGGCCGGTTCACCGGGGAGCTGTTTTTT. Translating it yields CASSPGQGRFTGELFF. This chain joins TRBV18 and TRBJ2-2; TRBD1 agrees at 8 bases. J was trimmed by 4 bases and V by 2 bases; bases with no gene match: 6. From germline, CDR1 is KGHSH and CDR2 LQKENI. The CDR3 covers 16 residues.

A few counts support this clone. The CDR3 end shows no conserved phenylalanine or tryptophan, and so a read error is likely. The DNA is omitted, as the CDR3 cannot be located on it reliably, and the CDR3 follows TCRdb's listing. V gene TRBV4-1 combines with J gene TRBJ1-2. The CDR3 is 10 residues long, counting both termini. The germline V gene has CDR1 MGHRA and CDR2 YSYEKL. The CDR3 sequence: CASTQGDTDS.

The rearrangement uses TRBV30 and TRBJ2-7; TRBD1 might be the D (6 bases). The CDR3 sequence is 12 residues long. The V gene's germline CDR1 is GTSNPN and CDR2 SVGIG (reference sequence). V lost 8 bases to trimming and J lost 1 base, with 12 bases between them. The CDR3 protein is CAGTGTSYEQYF. The CDR3 DNA reads TGTGCCGGCACGGGGACATCCTACGAGCAGTACTTC.

V and J are TRBV9 and TRBJ2-1; 7 positions agree with TRBD1. The CDR3 loop spans 16 amino acids. Trimming took 6 bases from V and 2 from J; bases not matched to a gene: 11. Germline CDR1 is SGDLS and CDR2 is YYNGEE. The CDR3 sequence is CASTQRQGVAYNEQFF. Written as DNA, the CDR3 is TGTGCCAGCACCCAAAGGCAGGGGGTGGCCTACAATGAGCAGTTCTTC.

This clone occurred a few times. This chain uses TRBV19 with TRBJ1-4; D is undetermined. The CDR3 is 12 residues long. Germline V gene lookup returns CDR1 LNHDA and CDR2 SQIVND (reference sequence). V was trimmed by 6 bases and J by 8 bases, leaving 10 bases between them. CDR3 nucleotide sequence: TGTGCCAGTAGACAGCTTGCCGAAAAACTGTTTTTT. This sequence encodes CASRQLAEKLFF. Variable domain in full (rest from reference TRBV19 and TRBJ1-4): DGGITQSPKYLFRKEGQNVTLSCEQNLNHDAMYWYRQDPGQGLRLIYYSQIVNDFQKGDIAEGYSVSREKKESFPLTVTSAQKNPTAFYLCASRQLAEKLFFGSGTQLSVL.

This clone was detected only once. The V call is TRBV28, the J call TRBJ2-7; no clear D gene. In germline, CDR1 is MDHEN, CDR2 SYDVKM. This CDR3 contains 12 residues. The V end lost 6 bases, the J end lost 3 bases, and 9 bases lay between the germline ends. The CDR3 is CASSITYYEQYF. In DNA, the CDR3 is TGTGCCAGCAGCATAACCTACTACGAGCAGTACTTC.

The sample holds a few counts of this clone. The CDR3 sequence: CASSRTLGMGTDTQYF. The CDR3 nucleotides read TGTGCCAGCTCCCGCACTTTAGGGATGGGCACAGATACGCAGTATTTT. V usage is TRBV7-9 and J usage is TRBJ2-3; no reliable D call. Deletions cut 8 bases from V and 1 base from J, with 19 bases between. CDR1 and CDR2 (germline): SEHNR, FQNEAQ (reference sequence). This CDR3 region has 16 residues.

This clone has just a few counts. J is TRBJ1-1 and V is TRBV30; D possibly corresponds to TRBD1 (6 bases). V gave up 8 bases and J gave up 6 bases, with 13 bases separating them. CDR3 length equals 11 residues. Looked up from germline, CDR1 is GTSNPN and CDR2 is SVGIG (reference sequence). The CDR3 DNA sequence: TGTGCCAATGCAGGGGATTCTGAAGCTTTCTTT. Translating it yields CANAGDSEAFF.

On this clone: It is unclear where the CDR3 begins or ends on the DNA, so no DNA is shown, and the CDR3 is as TCRdb lists it. The chain recombines TRBV5-6 with TRBJ2-7; the DNA was not compared with TRBD1, the D call given in the table. The CDR3 spans 15 amino acids, including both terminal residues. Germline CDR1 and CDR2: SGHDT and YYEEEE. The CDR3 here is CASSFSLDRVYEQYF.

This clone was seen more than once but under ten times. V usage is TRBV28 and J usage is TRBJ2-7, with 12 bases aligning to TRBD1. This CDR3 contains 14 residues. V shed 2 bases, J shed 5 bases, and the junction held 1 base outside the gene matches. Germline values: CDR1 MDHEN, CDR2 SYDVKM. CDR3 DNA sequence: TGTGCCAGCAGTTTAGGGACAGGGGGCAACGAGCAGTACTTC. Translation gives CASSLGTGGNEQYF.

This clone came up a few times. V is TRBV28 and J is TRBJ1-3, with D possibly matching TRBD1 (6 bases). CDR3 size: 16 residues. The V end lost 8 bases, the J end lost 4 bases, and 21 bases lay between the germline ends. The germline CDR1 and CDR2 sequences are MDHEN and SYDVKM. CDR3 DNA: TGTGCCAGCCGGAATGTAAGGGGGGCGACAGGAAACACCATATATTTT. Protein: CASRNVRGATGNTIYF.

The chain uses TRBV7-9 and TRBJ2-7; 14 nucleotides line up with TRBD2. V lost 6 bases, J lost 4 bases, and 5 bases stayed unmatched. Germline V gene data show CDR1 as SEHNR and CDR2 as FQNEAQ (reference sequence). CDR3 length equals 15 residues. The CDR3 reads CASRSTSGREYEQYF. Here the CDR3 DNA reads TGTGCCAGCAGGTCGACTAGCGGGAGGGAATACGAGCAGTACTTC.

The chain couples TRBV25-1 to TRBJ2-5; a possible D gene is TRBD2 (7 bases). Germline CDR1 is MGHDK and CDR2 is SYGVNS. This CDR3 spans 14 amino acids. V lost 5 bases, J lost 5 bases, and 15 bases lay in between. CDR3 loop: CASSLSGRGETQYF. In nucleotides, the CDR3 is TGTGCCAGCAGTCTTTCGGGGAGGGGGGAGACCCAGTACTTC.

This clone was observed many times. The CDR3 sequence is CASSQPTSGSYNEQFF. As DNA, the CDR3 is TGCGCCAGCAGCCAGCCGACTAGCGGGAGTTACAATGAGCAGTTCTTC. V is TRBV4-1 and J is TRBJ2-1; 12 bases are shared with TRBD2. This CDR3 region has 16 residues. Germline-derived CDR1 and CDR2 are MGHRA and YSYEKL. Germline trimming cut 3 bases from V and 4 bases from J; bases unmatched to any gene: 4.

This chain uses TRBV9 with TRBJ1-2, with D uncertain. Germline CDR1 and CDR2: SGDLS and YYNGEE. This CDR3 is built from 14 residues. V was cut by 0 bases and J by 2 bases, with 8 bases left in between. The CDR3 sequence: CASSVGPENYGYTF. The CDR3 bases are TGTGCCAGCAGCGTAGGGCCAGAAAACTATGGCTACACCTTC.

V is TRBV5-4 and J is TRBJ1-6; 11 bases align to TRBD1. The V segment lost 4 bases and the J segment 2 bases; nucleotides outside the gene matches: 5. From germline, CDR1 is SGHNT and CDR2 YYREEE (reference sequence). The CDR3 is made up of 17 amino acids. DNA for the CDR3: TGTGCCAGCAGCCGGGGACAGGGGGAAACCTATAATTCACCCCTCCACTTT. This sequence encodes CASSRGQGETYNSPLHF. Variable domain in full (rest from reference TRBV5-4 and TRBJ1-6): ETGVTQSPTHLIKTRGQQVTLRCSSQSGHNTVSWYQQALGQGPQFIFQYYREEENGRGNFPPRFSGLQFPNYSSELNVNALELDDSALYLCASSRGQGETYNSPLHFGNGTRLTVT.

J is TRBJ1-2 and V is TRBV7-2; D not resolved. V lost 5 bases to trimming and J lost 7 bases, with 14 bases between them. CDR1 is SGHTA and CDR2 is FQGNSA in the germline V gene. This CDR3 is 13 amino acids long. The CDR3, as DNA: TGTGCCAGCAGCCAACTAAGGTCGGGTGGCTACACCTTC. As protein: CASSQLRSGGYTF.

CDR3 sequence reads: CASSYDRAYGYTF. The CDR3 DNA sequence: TGTGCCAGCTCATACGACAGGGCCTATGGCTACACCTTC. This rearrangement joins TRBV18 to TRBJ1-2; 7 positions match TRBD1. This CDR3 is 13 amino acids long. With 5 bases clipped from V and 4 bases from J, the junction kept 4 bases outside the gene matches. Germline CDR1 reads KGHSH; CDR2 reads LQKENI.